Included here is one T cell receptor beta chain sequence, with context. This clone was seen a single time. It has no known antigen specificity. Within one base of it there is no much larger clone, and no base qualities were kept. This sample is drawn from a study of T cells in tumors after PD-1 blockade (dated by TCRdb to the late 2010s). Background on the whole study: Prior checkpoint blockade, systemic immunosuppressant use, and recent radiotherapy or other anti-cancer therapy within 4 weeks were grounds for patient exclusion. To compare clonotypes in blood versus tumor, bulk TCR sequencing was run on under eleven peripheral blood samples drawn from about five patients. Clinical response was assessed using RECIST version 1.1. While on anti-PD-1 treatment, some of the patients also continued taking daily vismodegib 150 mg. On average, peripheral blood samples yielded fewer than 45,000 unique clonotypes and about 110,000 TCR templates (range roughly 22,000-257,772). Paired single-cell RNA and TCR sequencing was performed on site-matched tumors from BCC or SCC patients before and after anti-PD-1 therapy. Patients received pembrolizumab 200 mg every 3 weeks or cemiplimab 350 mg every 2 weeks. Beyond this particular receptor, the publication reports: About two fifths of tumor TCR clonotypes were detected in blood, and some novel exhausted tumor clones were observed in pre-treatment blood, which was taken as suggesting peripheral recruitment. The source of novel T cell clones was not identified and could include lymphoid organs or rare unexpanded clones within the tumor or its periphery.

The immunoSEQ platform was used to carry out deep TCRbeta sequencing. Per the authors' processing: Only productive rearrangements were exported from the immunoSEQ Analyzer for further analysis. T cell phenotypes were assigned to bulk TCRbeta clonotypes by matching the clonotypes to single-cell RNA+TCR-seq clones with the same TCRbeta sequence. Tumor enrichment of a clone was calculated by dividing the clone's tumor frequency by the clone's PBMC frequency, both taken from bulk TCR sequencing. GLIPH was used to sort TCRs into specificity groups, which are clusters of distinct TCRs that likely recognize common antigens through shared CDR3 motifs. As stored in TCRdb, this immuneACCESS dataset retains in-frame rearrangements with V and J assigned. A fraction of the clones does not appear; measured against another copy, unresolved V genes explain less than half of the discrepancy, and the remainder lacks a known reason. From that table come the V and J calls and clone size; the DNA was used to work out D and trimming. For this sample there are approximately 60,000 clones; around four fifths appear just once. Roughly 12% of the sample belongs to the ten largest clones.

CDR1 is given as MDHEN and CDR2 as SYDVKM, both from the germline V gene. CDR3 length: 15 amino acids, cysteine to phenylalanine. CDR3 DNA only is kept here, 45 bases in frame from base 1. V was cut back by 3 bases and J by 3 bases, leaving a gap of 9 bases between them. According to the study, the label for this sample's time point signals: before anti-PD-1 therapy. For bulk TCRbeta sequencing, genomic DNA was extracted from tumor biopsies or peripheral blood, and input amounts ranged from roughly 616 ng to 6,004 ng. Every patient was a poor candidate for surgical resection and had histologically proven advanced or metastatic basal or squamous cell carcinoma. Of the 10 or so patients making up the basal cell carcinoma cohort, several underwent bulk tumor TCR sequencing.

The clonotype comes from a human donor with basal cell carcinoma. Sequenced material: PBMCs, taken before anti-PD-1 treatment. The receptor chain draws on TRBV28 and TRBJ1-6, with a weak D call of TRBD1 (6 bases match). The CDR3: CASSFQTGYNSPLHF. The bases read TGTGCCAGCAGTTTTCAGACAGGCTATAATTCACCCCTCCACTTT. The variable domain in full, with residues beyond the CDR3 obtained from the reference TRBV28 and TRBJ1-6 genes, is DVKVTQSSRYLVKRTGEKVFLECVQDMDHENMFWYRQDPGLGLRLIYFSYDVKMKEKGDIPEGYSVSREKKERFSLILESASTNQTSMYLCASSFQTGYNSPLHFGNGTRLTVT.